The clone carrying this TCR beta chain occurred a few times. In germline, CDR1 is DFQATT, CDR2 SNEGSKA (reference sequence). The CDR3 has 15 amino acids. Trimming took 6 bases from V and 5 from J, leaving 22 bases between them. This record comes from a study of regulatory T cells in long-lasting Graves disease. To make TCR beta libraries, researchers used iRepertoire HTBI primers and Arm-PCR of CDR3 regions. MiXCR was run by TCRdb on the multiplex PCR reads, yielding one entry per CDR3 protein. The sample shows hundreds of thousands of distinct CDR3 sequences, about 13% of them seen only once. As for time point: newly diagnosed GD, antithyroid drugs for less than 3 months. RNA isolated from PBMCs was used to make the TCR library. By American Thyroid Association guidelines, Graves' disease was diagnosed in the cohort. The data also belong to a second study, concerning T cells in Graves' hyperthyroidism and ophthalmopathy. That report notes: Across 18 months, stable Graves' hyperthyroidism was marked by no progression to ophthalmopathy. Uncontrolled infection, other autoimmune disease, pregnancy or lactation led to exclusion.

This rearrangement joins TRBV20-1 to TRBJ2-5, with D perhaps TRBD2 (5 bases). The TCR comes from a man aged 25 to 45 with Graves disease. The input for sequencing was peripheral blood mononuclear cells (PBMCs), taken at new diagnosis, from a patient treated with antithyroid drugs. This chain's CDR3 is CSAPPLVDYSETQYF. The CDR3 nucleotides read TGCAGTGCCCCGCCACTGGTTGACTATTCTGAGACCCAGTACTTC.